This is a list of T cell receptor beta chains from one sample in a study. TCRdb passed the 5' RACE reads through MiXCR, listing each CDR3 protein once. The sample holds 6,500 to 8,500 distinct CDR3 sequences, more than 30% seen once. The source material was tumor-infiltrating memory CD4+ T cells sorted from the breast tumor. These TCRs come from a female donor with breast cancer. The CDR3 runs from the conserved cysteine through the conserved F or W.

TRBV24-1,TRBJ1-2,CATRPTPAWDDYTF
TRBV28,TRBJ2-3,CASSLRGSSTDTQYF
TRBV19,TRBJ1-6,CASSDQGTYSPLHF
TRBV4-3,TRBJ1-1,CASSQELNTEAFF
TRBV20-1,TRBJ2-2,CSARAERENTGELFF
TRBV12-3/TRBV12-4,TRBJ2-6,CASSLSPRLAVLTF
TRBV10-3,TRBJ2-7,CAMGTSRSKEQYF
TRBV20-1,TRBJ1-2,CSARDGDKQAGYTF
TRBV20-1,TRBJ1-1,CSASIDEHFNTEAFF
TRBV6-6,TRBJ1-4,CASSYGLREKLFF
TRBV29-1,TRBJ2-1,CSVGGLAGERYNEQFF
TRBV4-3,TRBJ2-7,CASSQEPGQGGDEQYF
TRBV25-1,TRBJ2-3,CASSVGTGLLDTQYF
TRBV11-2,TRBJ1-5,CASSSDGYSNQPQHF
TRBV5-1,TRBJ2-1,CASSLALAGYEQFF
TRBV6-1,TRBJ2-7,CASWDRAYEQYF
TRBV12-3/TRBV12-4,TRBJ1-5,CASSFRLNQPQHF
TRBV19,TRBJ2-2,CASMGTGRTGELFF
TRBV20-1,TRBJ1-1,CSARDRRPQEAFF
TRBV20-1,TRBJ2-3,CSVREADTQYF
TRBV30,TRBJ2-2,CASPDRFNTGELFF
TRBV20-1,TRBJ2-1,CSARDHQLDSYNEQFF
TRBV12-3/TRBV12-4,TRBJ2-2,CASSRQVVSTGELSF
TRBV7-2,TRBJ2-2,CASSSFPRTGLAGELFF
TRBV12-3/TRBV12-4,TRBJ2-1,CASSTGALAANNEQFF
TRBV2,TRBJ1-1,CASRGSDTEAFF
TRBV5-5,TRBJ2-5,CASSWTGTKQETQYF
TRBV15,TRBJ2-1,CVTSIPRRANEQFF
TRBV24-1,TRBJ2-1,CATSDGLAGWYEQFF
TRBV4-2,TRBJ2-2,CASSLSGTSGGITGELFF
TRBV5-1,TRBJ2-3,CASATGAQSTDTQYF
TRBV9,TRBJ2-1,CASSVGRNEQFF
TRBV5-1,TRBJ2-7,CASSINSYEQYF
TRBV12-3/TRBV12-4,TRBJ1-2,CATNHRGRVYGYTF